This T cell receptor (beta chain) was identified during a study of shared clonotypes between healthy human individuals. This CDR3 contains 15 residues. Per germline, CDR1 LNHDA and CDR2 SQIVND (reference sequence). Trimming removed 6 bases at V and 2 bases at J, with 14 bases between. Sequencing was performed with immunoSEQ multiplex PCR; in TCRdb, only in-frame clones are kept and a portion is missing. The sample lists a few million clones, around 95% occurring once. Naive CD8 isolation took CD45RO-negative cells positively selected for CCR7 and excluded terminally differentiated effector memory CD45RA+ cells.

This sequence joins TRBV19 and TRBJ2-1; no clear D gene. Input material: naive CD8+ T cells from PBMCs. The sequence was collected from a man aged 18 to 35 in good health. Some clones in this sample may be carry-over from other donors' samples. The CDR3 sequence is CASSWGTTAYNEQFF. DNA for the CDR3: TGTGCCAGTAGCTGGGGAACAACCGCCTACAATGAGCAGTTCTTC.